This T cell receptor (beta chain) was obtained from a study of monozygotic twins with inflammatory bowel disease (dated by TCRdb to between 2018 and 2021). With respect to the entire study: The full study comprised 28 monozygotic twin pairs: nine German pairs (four IBD-concordant, five IBD-discordant) and 19 IBD-discordant Danish pairs. Each individual had, on average, about 151 000 unique TCRalpha sequences and 181 000 unique TCRbeta sequences available for analysis. The search for disease-associated traits relied mainly on comparing, within discordant pairs, IBD patients with their genetically identical healthy co-twins. Results and caveats for the whole study, not just this receptor: The analysis was unable to tell apart different T cell subtypes. IBD patients had lower TCRbeta repertoire diversity, measured by the inverse Simpson index, than their healthy co-twins. Background noise and inter-individual variability may have been introduced into the repertoires by the differing immunosuppressive treatments among patients. No single strong signal or clonotype linked to IBD turned up in the results, so the idea that one exists was not supported. Compared with healthy twins, IBD patients had fewer clonotypes in common with other individuals, a difference most pronounced in patients showing signs of disease activity. No difference in repertoire similarity was observed between concordant and discordant twins, possibly owing to limited statistical power.

Measured from the cysteine to the phenylalanine, the CDR3 is 15 residues long. Only the protein is available. CDR1 SGHTA and CDR2 FQGNSA were looked up in the germline V gene. From each donor, a roughly 2.5 ml peripheral blood sample was collected into PAXgene tubes and stored at -80 degrees C. Without T cell sorting, total RNA was isolated from whole blood using the PAXgene blood miRNA kit on an automated QIAcube. Peripheral blood from monozygotic twin pairs concordant or discordant for inflammatory bowel disease was subjected to deep TCRalpha and TCRbeta repertoire profiling with unique molecular barcoding. For every twin pair, smoking habits were documented, and each individual was categorised as a current, former or never smoker. Libraries were constructed by 5' RACE. For each TCR library, 3,000 to 4,000 ng of total RNA was used. cDNA was synthesized with SMARTScribe reverse transcriptase in eight separate reactions per sample. Unique molecular identifiers containing a 6-nucleotide sample barcode were introduced through template switching during cDNA synthesis. Two nested PCRs of around 16 and 10 cycles amplified the TCRalpha and TCRbeta cDNA, and bead purification followed each PCR. Before amplification, the cDNA was treated with uracil DNA-glycosylase and purified using the QIAquick PCR purification kit. The second PCR was the step at which Illumina TruSeq-compatible adapters and sample-specific barcodes were added. Library quality and concentration were assessed using TapeStation and Qubit, and 5 to 6 ng of each library was pooled. The pooled libraries were sequenced with 2 x 100 bp reads and custom sequencing primers on an Illumina HiSeq2500 single-index Rapid Run. Regarding the original processing steps: UMI-based consensus assembly with MiGEC version 1.2.6 was used to correct PCR and sequencing errors. MiXCR version 2.1.1 was used to carry out V(D)J alignment, clonotype assembly and CDR3 extraction. To normalise gene usage, clonotype sharing and MAIT/NKT TCR abundance, the top 1000, 10 000 and 20 000 clonotypes in each sample were analysed. Diversity was computed as the inverse Simpson index with the vegan R package after downsampling to 27 000 UMIs. Paired Mann-Whitney U tests on discordant twin pairs were used, with Benjamini-Hochberg multiple-testing correction. TCRdb reprocessed the public reads and reports one entry per CDR3 protein sequence, without DNA. What appears here as the V and J calls and clone size reflects TCRdb's work, not the paper's. The table for this sample shows 160,000 or so distinct CDR3 sequences. The ten largest clonotypes hold roughly 2.6% of the sample.

On this clonotype: Its antigen is currently not known.

The rearrangement combines TRBV7-2 with TRBJ1-2. The sequenced material came from blood. This TCR was recovered from a human donor with ulcerative colitis or Crohn's disease, or a healthy co-twin of an affected twin (not recorded which). The CDR3 protein sequence reads: CASSLVGRLTASYTF.